This T cell receptor (beta chain) came from a study of beta chain features in type 1 diabetes. Sequencing targeted expressed TCRB transcripts, as all isolated RNA had been reverse transcribed. Naive, central memory and regulatory T cell samples averaged about 3.5 million reads. The data were produced by immunoSEQ multiplex PCR, yet TCRdb's version contains in-frame clones alone and is incomplete. The table records just over 600,000 clones, roughly 15% of them present only once. General observations from the study: In all four CD4+ subsets, TCRB CDR3 length was significantly, moderately reduced in type 1 diabetes. Junctions at VDJ sites from type 1 diabetes patients had fewer insertions and more deletions.

V was trimmed by 4 bases and J by 2 bases, leaving 8 bases between them. This CDR3 region has 12 residues. CDR1 SQVTM and CDR2 ANQGSEA come from the germline V gene. On this clone itself: What it binds is not known.

The chain combines TRBV29-1 with TRBJ1-1; D is unresolved. The source is a man younger than 35 in good health. Sequenced sample: naive CD4+ T cells from blood. The CDR3 is CSVGLDNTEAFF. The CDR3 DNA is TGCAGCGTTGGTTTAGACAACACTGAAGCTTTCTTT.